This TCR beta chain was profiled in a study of vaccination and CD4 T cells after COVID-19. About the study: Convalescent individuals numbered four females and six males, two being Hispanic. Collection of post-vaccine samples followed dose two by a median around 72 days, spanning a range of 14 to 241.

The count of this clonotype is one. Its antigen remains unknown. Cultured CD4+ T cell DNA was sequenced using the Oncomine TCR Beta short-read assay. Researchers extracted genomic DNA from CD4+ T cells that had been cultured. TCRdb re-called the PCR reads through MiXCR, storing one row per CDR3 protein. The sample gives around 25,000 distinct CDR3 sequences, approximately 39% of which show up once; about 7% is in the top ten. Sample treatment: approximately 10-day PBMC culture with coronavirus spike peptide pools or control peptides (ViraFEST assay). ViraFEST grew antigen-specific T cells using peptide pools, then sequenced TCRs. Trimming took 4 bases from V and 4 from J; bases not matched to a gene: 11. Germline V gene sequence: CDR1 GTSNPN, CDR2 SVGIG (reference sequence). This CDR3 spans 16 amino acids.

The sample was CD4+ T cells from blood, cultured in vitro. The receptor comes from a human donor who had recovered from COVID-19. This chain links TRBV30 with TRBJ2-5, with 11 positions matching TRBD2. The CDR3 is CAWNSLAGGKGETQYF. As DNA, the CDR3 is TGTGCCTGGAATAGTCTAGCGGGAGGTAAGGGAGAGACCCAGTACTTC.